The clone carrying this T cell receptor (beta chain) turned up a few times. No antigen is known for it. A read error may be the cause here, since a much bigger clone is one base away. cDNA synthesis used the whole RNA isolate, giving expressed TCRB sequences. Clones were sequenced by immunoSEQ multiplex PCR, and TCRdb holds only the in-frame ones, with some missing. Here the sample spans under 300,000 clones, 8% being singletons. There are 11 residues in the CDR3. V lost 10 bases and J 3 bases, leaving 10 bases between the germline ends. The V gene's germline CDR1 is SGHTA and CDR2 FQGNSA. This entry comes from a study of beta chain features in type 1 diabetes. Study-level findings and limits: The study left unresolved whether HLA type influences TCRB rearrangement.

This clonotype originated in a woman aged 18-30 years in good health. V is TRBV7-2 and J is TRBJ2-7; possibly TRBD1 for D (6 bases). The sequencing sample was made of central memory CD4+ T cells from blood. The CDR3 sequence is CATEQGYEQYF. In nucleotides, the CDR3 is TGTGCCACCGAACAGGGCTACGAGCAGTACTTC.